This T cell receptor beta chain derives from a study of identical twins. This clonotype was picked up many times. Its matching antigen is unknown. Whole-study results and caveats: Analyses based on zero insertions could be partly confounded by invariant MAIT and iNKT cells. The models systematically underestimated how much out-of-frame TCR alpha was shared in monozygotic twins. Sequences that were out-of-frame, alpha and twin-shared displayed an excess of low generation probability.

TCRdb reanalysed the 5' RACE reads using MiXCR and keeps one entry per CDR3 protein. Here the sample spans about 150,000 distinct CDR3 sequences, approximately 4% being singletons. In germline, CDR1 is MDHEN, CDR2 SYDVKM. This CDR3 has 13 amino acids. Trimming removed 1 base from V and 3 bases from J, with 7 bases in between. The genes are TRBV28 and TRBJ2-7; D is uncertain. The clonotype comes from a man between 18 and 35 years old in good health. The source material was memory T cells sorted from blood. This CDR3 is CASSLSDRYEQYF. In DNA, the CDR3 is TGTGCCAGCAGTTTATCGGACCGCTACGAGCAGTACTTC.